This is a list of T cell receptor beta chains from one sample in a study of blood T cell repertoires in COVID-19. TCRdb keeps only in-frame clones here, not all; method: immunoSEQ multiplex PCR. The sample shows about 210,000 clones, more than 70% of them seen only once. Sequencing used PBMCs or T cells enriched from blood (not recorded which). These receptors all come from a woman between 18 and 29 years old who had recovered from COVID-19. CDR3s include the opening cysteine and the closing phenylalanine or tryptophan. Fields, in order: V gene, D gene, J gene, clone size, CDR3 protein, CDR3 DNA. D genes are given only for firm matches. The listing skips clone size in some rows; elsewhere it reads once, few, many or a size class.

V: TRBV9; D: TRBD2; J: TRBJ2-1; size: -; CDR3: CASSVRDSGGHYNEQFF; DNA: TGTGCCAGCAGCGTAAGGGATAGCGGGGGCCACTACAATGAGCAGTTCTTC
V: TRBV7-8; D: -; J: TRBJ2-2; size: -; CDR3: CASSFTGDTGELFF; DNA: TGTGCCAGCAGCTTCACCGGTGACACCGGGGAGCTGTTTTTT
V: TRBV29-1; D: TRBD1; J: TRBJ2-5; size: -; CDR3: CSVGRQGLETQYF; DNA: TGCAGCGTTGGGAGACAGGGGTTAGAGACCCAGTACTTC
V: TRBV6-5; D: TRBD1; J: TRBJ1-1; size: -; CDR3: CAATGAIEAFF; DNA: TGTGCCGCGACAGGGGCGATTGAAGCTTTCTTT
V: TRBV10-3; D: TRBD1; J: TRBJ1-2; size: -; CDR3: CAISFDREHGYTF; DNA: TGTGCCATCAGTTTCGACAGGGAACATGGCTACACCTTC
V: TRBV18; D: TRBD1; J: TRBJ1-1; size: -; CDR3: CASSRQGENTEAFF; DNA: TGTGCCAGCTCCCGACAGGGGGAGAACACTGAAGCTTTCTTT
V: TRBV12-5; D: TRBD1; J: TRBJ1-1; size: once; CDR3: CASGQGGETEAFF; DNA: TGTGCTAGTGGTCAAGGGGGCGAGACTGAAGCTTTCTTT
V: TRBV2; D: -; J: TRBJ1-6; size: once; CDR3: CASSGDRTYNSPLHF; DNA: TGTGCCAGCAGTGGAGACAGGACCTATAATTCACCCCTCCACTTT
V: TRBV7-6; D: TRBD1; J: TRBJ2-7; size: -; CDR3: CASSQQGYYEQYF; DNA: TGTGCCAGCAGCCAACAGGGGTACTACGAGCAGTACTTC
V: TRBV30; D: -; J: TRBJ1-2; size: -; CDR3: CAWSVQPTANYGYTF; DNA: TGTGCCTGGAGTGTACAACCCACAGCAAACTATGGCTACACCTTC
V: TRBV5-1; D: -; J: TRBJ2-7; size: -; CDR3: CASRWYGAEPYEQYF; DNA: TGCGCCAGCAGGTGGTATGGGGCAGAACCCTACGAGCAGTACTTC
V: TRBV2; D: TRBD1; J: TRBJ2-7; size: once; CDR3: CAMGQGRNLAYEQYF; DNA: TGTGCCATGGGACAGGGGAGGAACTTAGCCTACGAGCAGTACTTC
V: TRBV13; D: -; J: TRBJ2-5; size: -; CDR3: CASSFWEVGTQYF; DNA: TGTGCCAGCAGCTTTTGGGAGGTGGGGACCCAGTACTTC
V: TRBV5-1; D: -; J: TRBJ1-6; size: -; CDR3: CASSLRTADSPLHF; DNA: TGCGCCAGCAGCTTGAGGACAGCCGATTCACCCCTCCACTTT
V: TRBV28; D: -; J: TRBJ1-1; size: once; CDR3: CATRIGGSLANTEAFF; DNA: TGTGCCACCAGGATCGGGGGGAGTCTTGCGAACACTGAAGCTTTCTTT
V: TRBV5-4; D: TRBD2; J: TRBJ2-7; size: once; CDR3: CASSFSGGADEQYF; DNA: TGTGCCAGCAGCTTTAGCGGGGGGGCCGACGAGCAGTACTTC
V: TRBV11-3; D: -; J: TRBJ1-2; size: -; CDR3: CASTARGQVNGYTF; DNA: TGTGCCAGCACCGCGCGGGGGCAGGTGAATGGCTACACCTTC
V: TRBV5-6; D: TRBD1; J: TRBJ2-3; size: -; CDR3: CASSQITGGGGSTDTQYF; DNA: TGTGCCAGCAGCCAAATAACAGGGGGCGGCGGGAGCACAGATACGCAGTATTTT
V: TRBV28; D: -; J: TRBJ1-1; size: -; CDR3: CASSLYPGSTEAFF; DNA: TGTGCCAGCAGTTTATATCCCGGGAGCACTGAAGCTTTCTTT
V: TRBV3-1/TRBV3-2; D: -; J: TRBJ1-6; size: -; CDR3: CASSLGGGSGYNSPLHF; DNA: TGTGCCAGCAGCCTAGGTGGCGGGTCAGGATATAATTCACCCCTCCACTTT
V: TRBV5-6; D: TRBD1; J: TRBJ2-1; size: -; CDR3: CASIGQGRSNEQFF; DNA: TGTGCCAGCATCGGACAGGGACGTAGTAATGAGCAGTTCTTC
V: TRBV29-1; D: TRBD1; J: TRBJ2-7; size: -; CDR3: CSIGGDRGNEQYF; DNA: TGCAGCATTGGCGGGGACAGGGGCAACGAGCAGTACTTC
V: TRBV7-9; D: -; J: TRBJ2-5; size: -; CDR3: CASSLNSARGETQYF; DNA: TGTGCCAGCAGCTTAAATTCGGCCCGAGGAGAGACCCAGTACTTC
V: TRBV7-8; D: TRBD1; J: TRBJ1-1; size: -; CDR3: CASSLGGTATTEAFF; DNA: TGTGCCAGCAGCTTAGGGGGGACAGCGACCACTGAAGCTTTCTTT
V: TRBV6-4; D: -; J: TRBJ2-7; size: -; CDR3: CASTRPDTGYEQYF; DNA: TGTGCCAGCACTCGCCCGGACACAGGCTACGAGCAGTACTTC
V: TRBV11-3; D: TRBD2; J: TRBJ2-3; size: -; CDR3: CASSSGGGTDTQYF; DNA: TGTGCCAGCAGCTCGGGGGGGGGCACAGATACGCAGTATTTT
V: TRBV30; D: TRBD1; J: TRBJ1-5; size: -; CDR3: CAWNTGQGSNQPQHF; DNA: TGTGCCTGGAATACGGGACAGGGGAGCAATCAGCCCCAGCATTTT
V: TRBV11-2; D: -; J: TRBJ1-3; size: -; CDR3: CASSPLGNTIYF; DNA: TGTGCCAGCAGCCCTTTAGGAAACACCATATATTTT
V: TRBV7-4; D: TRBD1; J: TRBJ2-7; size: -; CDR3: CASSLLGTGQGLSSYEQYF; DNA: TGTGCCAGCAGCTTATTGGGCACGGGACAGGGTTTAAGCTCCTACGAGCAGTACTTC
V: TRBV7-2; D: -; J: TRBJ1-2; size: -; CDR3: CASSRARGGMLDYGYTF; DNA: TGTGCCAGCAGCCGCGCTAGGGGAGGGATGCTAGACTATGGCTACACCTTC
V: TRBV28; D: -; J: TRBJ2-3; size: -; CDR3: CASSPPATDTQYF; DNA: TGTGCCAGCAGTCCCCCCGCAACTGATACGCAGTATTTT
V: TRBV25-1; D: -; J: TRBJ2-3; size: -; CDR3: CASSTGGVTDTQYF; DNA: TGTGCCAGCAGTACCGGCGGGGTCACAGATACGCAGTATTTT
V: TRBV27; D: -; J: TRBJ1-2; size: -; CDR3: CASSLSSAYGYTF; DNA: TGTGCCAGCAGTTTATCAAGTGCGTATGGCTACACCTTC
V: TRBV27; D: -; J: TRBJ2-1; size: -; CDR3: CASSITGYNEQFF; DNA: TGTGCCAGCAGTATTACAGGATACAATGAGCAGTTCTTC
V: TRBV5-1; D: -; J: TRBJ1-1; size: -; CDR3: CASSITGRLGAFF; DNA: TGCGCCAGCAGCATCACAGGGCGGCTTGGAGCTTTCTTT
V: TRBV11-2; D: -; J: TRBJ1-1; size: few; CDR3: CASSLPGGGNTEAFF; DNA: TGTGCCAGCAGCTTACCGGGGGGAGGGAACACTGAAGCTTTCTTT
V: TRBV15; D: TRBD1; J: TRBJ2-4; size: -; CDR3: CATSKTGGGNIQYF; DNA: TGTGCCACCAGCAAAACAGGGGGCGGAAACATTCAGTACTTC
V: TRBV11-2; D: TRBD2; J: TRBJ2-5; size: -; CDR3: CASSPQMLAGGPLQETQYF; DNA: TGTGCCAGCAGCCCGCAGATGCTAGCGGGGGGACCCCTCCAAGAGACCCAGTACTTC
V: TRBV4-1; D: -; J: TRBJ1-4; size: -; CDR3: CASSQAPGEATNEKLFF; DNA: TGCGCCAGCAGCCAAGCCCCGGGGGAAGCAACTAATGAAAAACTGTTTTTT
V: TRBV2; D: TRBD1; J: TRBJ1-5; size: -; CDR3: CASSEATGVSQPQHF; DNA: TGTGCCAGCAGTGAAGCTACAGGGGTTAGTCAGCCCCAGCATTTT